Each of the 13 T cell receptor beta chains below was sequenced from the same sample in a study of shared clonotypes between healthy human individuals. Repertoires were generated with immunoSEQ multiplex PCR, while TCRdb's copy carries only in-frame clones and drops some. The table lists approximately 2.3 million clones, about 92% of them singletons. Sequenced sample: naive CD4+ T cells from PBMCs. This sample's subset: CD45RA+ positively selected. The receptors stem from a man between 18 and 29 years old in good health. Some clones in this sample may be carry-over from other donors' samples.

This chain joins TRBV7-7 and TRBJ2-1, with 10 bases identical to TRBD2. Germline values: CDR1 SSHAT, CDR2 FNYEAQ (reference sequence). CDR3 length: 16 residues. J was trimmed by 9 bases and V by 5 bases; bases with no gene match: 13. This chain's CDR3 is CASSPNLAGVGGEQFF. The CDR3, as DNA: TGTGCCAGCAGCCCCAACCTAGCGGGAGTGGGAGGTGAGCAGTTCTTC.

The genes are TRBV5-6 and TRBJ2-2; D uncertain. Trimming cost V 2 bases and J 5 bases, with 10 bases left between them. This CDR3 is 14 amino acids long. From germline, CDR1 is SGHDT and CDR2 YYEEEE. Here the CDR3 DNA reads TGTGCCAGCAGCTTAAAGACGAGAACCGGGGAGCTGTTTTTT. The encoded protein is CASSLKTRTGELFF.

The chain has TRBV7-2 and TRBJ2-1, with D tentatively TRBD2 (6 bases). Trimming cost V 6 bases and J 7 bases, with 31 bases left between them. CDR1 is SGHTA and CDR2 is FQGNSA in the germline V gene. This CDR3 has 19 residues. The CDR3 here is CASSRDWTSSSSRRNEQFF. In nucleotides, the CDR3 is TGTGCCAGCAGTCGGGACTGGACCTCATCATCCTCGCGTCGGAATGAGCAGTTCTTC.

The chain uses TRBV5-1 and TRBJ1-2; D is unclear. The ends were cut back, 1 base at V and 0 bases at J, with 10 bases in the middle. Germline loops: CDR1 SGHRS, CDR2 YFSETQ. CDR3 length equals 15 residues. CDR3: CASSLSAGSNYGYTF. Here the CDR3 DNA reads TGCGCCAGCAGCTTGTCTGCCGGGTCTAACTATGGCTACACCTTC.

This clone was recorded once. This rearrangement joins TRBV9 to TRBJ1-2, with D possibly being TRBD1 (5 bases). Trimming took off 3 bases at V and 5 bases at J, with 14 bases between the two ends. There are 14 residues in the CDR3. The germline gives CDR1 SGDLS, CDR2 YYNGEE. CDR3 residues: CASSALPGSYGYTF. The CDR3, as DNA: TGTGCCAGCAGCGCCCTGCCAGGGAGTTATGGCTACACCTTC.

The chain recombines TRBV7-9 with TRBJ1-1; a possible D gene is TRBD1 (5 bases). V dropped 4 bases and J dropped 3 bases, with 18 bases sitting between them. The CDR3 is 16 residues long. Germline V CDR1 and CDR2: SEHNR, FQNEAQ (reference sequence). The DNA of the CDR3 is TGTGCCAGCAGCTCAACTGGGACGGGGATGGACACTGAAGCTTTCTTT. Residues: CASSSTGTGMDTEAFF.

V is TRBV7-3 and J is TRBJ2-1; D not certain. Germline V lookup: CDR1 SGHTA, CDR2 FQGTGA. This CDR3 has 15 residues. V was clipped by 0 bases and J by 7 bases, with 13 bases between them. The CDR3 is CASSLTFGTWNEQFF. CDR3 DNA: TGTGCCAGCAGCTTAACTTTTGGAACGTGGAATGAGCAGTTCTTC.

The chain joins TRBV10-2 to TRBJ2-7, with a tentative D call TRBD1 (6 bases). The germline gives CDR1 WSHSY, CDR2 SAAADI. The CDR3 length is 15 residues. V lost 6 bases and J 9 bases, leaving 24 bases between the germline ends. CDR3 DNA sequence: TGCGCCAGCAGGAACGTTGGCGGATCCCAAGGGGGGCAGTACTTC. This gives the protein CASRNVGGSQGGQYF.

This clone appeared a single time. The chain links TRBV2 to TRBJ1-2; D is unresolved. The CDR3 covers 12 residues. Trimming removed 7 bases from V and 8 bases from J, with 14 bases in between. The germline CDR1 and CDR2 sequences are SNHLY and FYNNEI. CDR3 loop: CASIGGSRGYTF. The CDR3 DNA reads as TGTGCCAGCATAGGAGGGTCAAGGGGCTACACCTTC.

The chain employs TRBV7-9 and TRBJ2-1, with 9 bases aligning to TRBD2. Germline assignment: CDR1 SEHNR and CDR2 FQNEAQ (reference sequence). This CDR3 has 16 amino acids. The trim removed 1 base at V and 4 bases at J, leaving 5 bases unmatched. CDR3 nucleotides: TGTGCCAGCAGCTTAGGCGCGGGAGGGCCTTACAATGAGCAGTTCTTC. Its protein product is CASSLGAGGPYNEQFF.

CDR3 sequence (DNA): TGCGCCAGCAGCCAAGATCCCAGGGCGCCCTTACGGTTCTTC. Translating it yields CASSQDPRAPLRFF. The genes are TRBV4-3 and TRBJ2-1, with D tentatively TRBD1 (5 bases). The length of the CDR3 is 14 residues. Germline V gene data show CDR1 as LGHNA and CDR2 as YSLEER. Trimming removed 0 bases from V and 15 bases from J, with 18 bases in between.

This chain joins TRBV15 and TRBJ1-3; D gene unclear. The germline V and J ends were trimmed by 3 bases and 4 bases, with 16 bases remaining between them. The germline CDR1 and CDR2 sequences are LNHNV and YYDKDF (reference sequence). The CDR3 contains 16 residues. The CDR3 bases are TGTGCCACCAGCAGGGGCCTTATGGGAGGAGGAAACACCATATATTTT. Its protein product is CATSRGLMGGGNTIYF.

This clone has only a few counts. The gene calls are TRBV30 and TRBJ1-5; D unclear. The CDR3 runs to 14 residues. Germline V CDR1 and CDR2: GTSNPN, SVGIG (reference sequence). Trimming took off 4 bases at V and 5 bases at J, with 15 bases between the two ends. In nucleotides, the CDR3 is TGTGCCTGGACCCAGGACCGGATCGATCAGCCCCAGCATTTT. Residues: CAWTQDRIDQPQHF.